This record looks at one TCR beta chain sequence and its context. No antigen is known for it. Base qualities are not recorded, but no much larger clone differs from it by a single base. The sample comes from a study of T cells after yellow fever vaccination (dated 2019 in TCRdb). The study in broad terms: The SMART-Seq v4 Ultra Low Input RNA kit was used to prepare libraries from fractions with low cell numbers. To follow T-cell clones before and after primary and booster YFV17D yellow fever vaccination, bulk TCR alpha and beta repertoires were sequenced over time. Two healthy male donors made up the cohort, one aged 18 to 29 years and the other aged 30 to 39 years. Blood samples were taken at several timepoints before and after primary and secondary immunization, and bulk PBMC replicates and cell subsets were isolated.

Trimming accounts for 2 bases at V and 13 bases at J, while the number of junction bases matched to no gene is 13. The CDR3 runs 15 residues from the cysteine to the phenylalanine. Only the CDR3 portion is preserved as DNA: 45 bases, with reading frame beginning at the first base. Based on the germline V gene (reference sequence), the CDR1 and CDR2 sequences are GTSNPN and SVGIG. The treatment or condition label here, explained by the study, means: live attenuated yellow fever vaccine strain. Two biological replicates of bulk PBMCs were collected at each blood-draw timepoint. A standard Ficoll-Paque protocol was used to isolate PBMCs from peripheral blood. RNA was extracted with TriZol from bulk PBMCs, CD4 and CD8 fractions, and dextramer-positive and dextramer-negative fractions. TCR cDNA was made using 5'RACE template switching, a step that added a universal primer site and unique molecular identifiers. Priming of cDNA synthesis was performed from both the TCR alpha and TCR beta constant segments. Library amplification involved two PCR steps, and the second step added sample barcodes and sequencing adapters. Sequencing of the libraries was done on either Illumina HiSeq 2500 (2x100 bp) or NovaSeq (2x150 bp). The authors' pipeline ran thus. Reads were demultiplexed and collapsed into UMI consensus sequences with MIGEC, and V(D)J alignment was performed with MiXCR. Vaccine-responding clonotypes were identified with edgeR using replicate PBMC samples, with FDR below 0.01 and a log2 fold change above 5 up to day 15 being required. Each bulk clonotype received a CD4 or CD8 identity based on whether the sequenced CD4 or CD8 repertoire contained that clonotype at higher abundance. TCRdb's own reprocessing of the public reads used fastp at Q25 and MiXCR and kept productive beta chains. Identical CDR3 proteins give one entry, which carries the most common genes and DNA. TCRdb assigned the V and J calls; the authors' analysis was not used. The sample profile shows about 630,000 distinct CDR3 sequences; 9% to 15% of them were found once. The top ten constitute about 15% of the sample.

The study at large found these results: Compared with the primary T-cell response, the secondary T-cell response was weaker but faster, peaking on day 5 rather than day 15. Only a couple of donors were included in the study, so the extent to which the findings can be generalized is limited. A small fraction of clonotypes appeared in both the CD4 and CD8 compartments, likely as a result of convergent recombination. Computational filtering was required because FACS-sorted repertoires could contain abundant contaminating clonotypes from the bulk population. Most clones expanded after primary vaccination were re-detected after the booster (almost 97% of CD4 and around nine tenths of CD8), suggesting broad memory maintenance.

The receptor was derived from a man aged 25-45 years who received the YFV17D yellow fever vaccine. The chain was built from TRBV30 and TRBJ1-6, with 8 junctional bases fitting TRBD1. This sample comprised PBMCs, obtained on the day of the yellow fever booster vaccination. In nucleotides, the sequence is TGTGCCTGGAGTCCCCAGGACAGGGTGGTAAACCCCCTCCACTTT. Translated, it gives CAWSPQDRVVNPLHF.